Listed below are T cell receptor beta chains from one sample, sequenced in a study of shared clonotypes between healthy human individuals. Clones were read by immunoSEQ multiplex PCR, and TCRdb kept only the in-frame ones, dropping some. The sample shows fewer than 700,000 clones, around three quarters of them seen only once. The sample was PBMCs. The receptors shown here come from a woman aged 40 to 50 in good health. Some clones in this sample may be carry-over from other donors' samples. Each CDR3 is given with its conserved first and last residue. D genes are given only for firm matches. Clone sizes are given selectively: once, few, many, or a class where the clone is expanded.

V gene,D gene,J gene,clone size,CDR3 DNA,CDR3 protein
TRBV27,-,TRBJ1-1,-,TGTGCCAGCAGTTCGACAGGAGGGAGGACTGAAGCTTTCTTT,CASSSTGGRTEAFF
TRBV6-1,TRBD1,TRBJ2-7,-,TGTGCCAGCAGTGAACAAGGGTTCGGGACAGGGCGTAAGAACGAGCAGTACTTC,CASSEQGFGTGRKNEQYF
TRBV6-4,-,TRBJ2-3,few,TGTGCCAGCAGTGAGGAACTAGCAGCCGGGTTGAGCACAGATACGCAGTATTTT,CASSEELAAGLSTDTQYF
TRBV6-1,-,TRBJ1-3,-,TGTGCCAGCAGCGAATACAGGGTCTCTGGAAACACCATATATTTT,CASSEYRVSGNTIYF
TRBV27,TRBD1,TRBJ1-1,-,TGTGCCAGCAGTTGGGACAGGGTCGCTGAAGCTTTCTTT,CASSWDRVAEAFF
TRBV5-5,-,TRBJ1-3,-,TGTGCCAGCAGCCCAGCTCTCTCTGGAAACACCATATATTTT,CASSPALSGNTIYF
TRBV6-1,-,TRBJ1-4,-,TGTGCCAGCAGTGAGGGCAGAGCTAATGAAAAACTGTTTTTT,CASSEGRANEKLFF
TRBV6-5,TRBD1,TRBJ2-5,-,TGTGCCAGCAGCACGGACAGGGTCCTGAAGACCCAGTACTTC,CASSTDRVLKTQYF
TRBV10-3,TRBD1,TRBJ2-3,-,TGTGCCATCCATACAGGGGGAAGAGATACGCAGTATTTT,CAIHTGGRDTQYF
TRBV9,-,TRBJ2-1,-,TGTGCCAGCAGCGTACGGAGCGGAGGGTACAATGAGCAGTTCTTC,CASSVRSGGYNEQFF
TRBV2,TRBD1,TRBJ1-4,-,TGTGCCAGCAGCCTTGACAGGGACTCTCGTGAAAAACTGTTTTTT,CASSLDRDSREKLFF
TRBV7-9,TRBD2,TRBJ2-2,-,TGTGCCAGCAGCCCCGGCCTAGCGGACGTGAACACCGGGGAGCTGTTTTTT,CASSPGLADVNTGELFF
TRBV7-3,-,TRBJ2-1,-,TGTGCCAGCAGCGTCGACACGTACAATGAGCAGTTCTTC,CASSVDTYNEQFF
TRBV4-3,-,TRBJ1-1,few,TGCGCCAGCAGCCAAGGGTGGGGCGAAGGGAACACTGAAGCTTTCTTT,CASSQGWGEGNTEAFF
TRBV7-2,-,TRBJ2-7,once,TGTGCCAGCAGCTTGCGGGGTCAGGGGGAGCAGTACTTC,CASSLRGQGEQYF
TRBV28,-,TRBJ1-1,-,TGTGCCAGCAGTTTCCCCTCTGGGCAGGGGAATGCTGAAGCTTTCTTT,CASSFPSGQGNAEAFF
TRBV9,-,TRBJ2-7,-,TGTGCCAGCAGCGTAGATGGGGGTGCTTGGGGAGAGCAGTACTTC,CASSVDGGAWGEQYF
TRBV2,TRBD2,TRBJ2-1,-,TGTGCCAGCAGTGATACGGGGGGTACCGACAATGAGCAGTTCTTC,CASSDTGGTDNEQFF
TRBV2,TRBD2,TRBJ2-4,-,TGTGCCAGCAGTTCGGTGAACGGGGCTAGCGGTGTGCAGTACTTC,CASSSVNGASGVQYF
TRBV5-1,-,TRBJ2-3,-,TGCGCCAGCAGCTTGCCGGGGGCGGGAGTCTCTGATACGCAGTATTTT,CASSLPGAGVSDTQYF
TRBV4-1,-,TRBJ1-1,once,TGCGCCAGCAGCCGAGGCAGGGTTAGTAAGACTGAAGCTTTCTTT,CASSRGRVSKTEAFF
TRBV11-1,-,TRBJ2-7,-,TGTGCCAGCAAGCCGATTTTCTACGAGCAGTACTTC,CASKPIFYEQYF